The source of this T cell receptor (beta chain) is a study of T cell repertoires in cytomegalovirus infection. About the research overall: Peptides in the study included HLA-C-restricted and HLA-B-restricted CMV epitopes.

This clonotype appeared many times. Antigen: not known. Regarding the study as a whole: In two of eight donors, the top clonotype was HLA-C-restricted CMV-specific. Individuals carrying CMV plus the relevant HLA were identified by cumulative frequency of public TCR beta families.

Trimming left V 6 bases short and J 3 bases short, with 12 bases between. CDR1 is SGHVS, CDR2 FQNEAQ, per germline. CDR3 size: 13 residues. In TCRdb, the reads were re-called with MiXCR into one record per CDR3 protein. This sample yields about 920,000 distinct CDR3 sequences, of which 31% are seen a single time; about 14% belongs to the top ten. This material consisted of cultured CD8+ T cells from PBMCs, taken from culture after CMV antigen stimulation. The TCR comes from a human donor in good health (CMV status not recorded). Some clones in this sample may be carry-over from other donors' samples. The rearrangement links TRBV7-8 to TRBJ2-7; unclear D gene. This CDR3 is CASSPRRVYEQYV. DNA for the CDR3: TGTGCCAGCAGTCCGAGAAGGGTCTACGAGCAGTACGTC.